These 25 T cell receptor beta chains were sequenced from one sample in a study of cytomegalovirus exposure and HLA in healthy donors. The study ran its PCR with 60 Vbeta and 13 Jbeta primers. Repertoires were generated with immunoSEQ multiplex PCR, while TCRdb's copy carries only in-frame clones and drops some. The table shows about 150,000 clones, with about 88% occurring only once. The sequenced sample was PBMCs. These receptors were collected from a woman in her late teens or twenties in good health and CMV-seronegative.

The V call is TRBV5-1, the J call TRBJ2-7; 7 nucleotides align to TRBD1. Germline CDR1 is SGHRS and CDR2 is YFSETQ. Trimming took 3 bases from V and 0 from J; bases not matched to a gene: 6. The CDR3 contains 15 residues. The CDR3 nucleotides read TGCGCCAGCAGCTCTACTGGGACAGACTCCTACGAGCAGTACTTC. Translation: CASSSTGTDSYEQYF.

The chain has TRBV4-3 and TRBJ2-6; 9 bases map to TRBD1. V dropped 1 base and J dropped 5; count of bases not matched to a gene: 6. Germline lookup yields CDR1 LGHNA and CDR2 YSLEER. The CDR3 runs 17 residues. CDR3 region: CASSQGGQGSWANVLTF. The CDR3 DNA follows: TGCGCCAGCAGCCAAGGGGGACAGGGAAGCTGGGCCAACGTCCTGACTTTC.

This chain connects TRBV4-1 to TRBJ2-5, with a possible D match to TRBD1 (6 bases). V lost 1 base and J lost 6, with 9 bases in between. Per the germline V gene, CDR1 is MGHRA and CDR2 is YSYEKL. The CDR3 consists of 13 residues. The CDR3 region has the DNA TGCGCCAGCAGCCAAGTTGGGACACAGACCCAGTACTTC. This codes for CASSQVGTQTQYF.

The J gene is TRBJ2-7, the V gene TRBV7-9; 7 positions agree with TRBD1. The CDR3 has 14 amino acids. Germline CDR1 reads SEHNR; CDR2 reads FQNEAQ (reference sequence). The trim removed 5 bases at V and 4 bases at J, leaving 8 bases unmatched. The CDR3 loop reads CASSPWGQKYEQYF. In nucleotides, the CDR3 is TGTGCCAGCAGCCCATGGGGACAGAAATACGAGCAGTACTTC.

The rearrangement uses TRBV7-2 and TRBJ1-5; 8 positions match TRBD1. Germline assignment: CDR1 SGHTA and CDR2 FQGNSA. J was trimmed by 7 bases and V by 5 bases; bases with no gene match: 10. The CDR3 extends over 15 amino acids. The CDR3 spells CASSLGTGSRQPQHF. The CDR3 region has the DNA TGTGCCAGCAGCCTGGGGACAGGCTCTCGACAGCCCCAGCATTTT.

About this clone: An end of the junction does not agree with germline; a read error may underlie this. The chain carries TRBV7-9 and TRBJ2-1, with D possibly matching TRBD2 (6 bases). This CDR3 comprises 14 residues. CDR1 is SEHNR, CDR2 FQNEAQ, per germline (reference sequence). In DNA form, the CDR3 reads TGTTCCAGCACCCCCGGGGGAACCTACAATGAGCAGTTCTTC. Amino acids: CSSTPGGTYNEQFF.

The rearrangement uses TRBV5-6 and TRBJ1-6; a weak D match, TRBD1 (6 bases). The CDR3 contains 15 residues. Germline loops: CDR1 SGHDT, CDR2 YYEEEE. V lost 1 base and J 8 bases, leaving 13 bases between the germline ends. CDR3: CASSLSGQTYSPLHF. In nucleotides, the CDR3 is TGTGCCAGCAGCTTGAGTGGACAGACATATTCACCCCTCCACTTT. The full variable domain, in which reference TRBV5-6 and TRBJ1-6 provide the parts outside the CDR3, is DAGVTQSPTHLIKTRGQQVTLRCSPKSGHDTVSWYQQALGQGPQFIFQYYEEEERQRGNFPDRFSGHQFPNYSSELNVNALLLGDSALYLCASSLSGQTYSPLHFGNGTRLTVT.

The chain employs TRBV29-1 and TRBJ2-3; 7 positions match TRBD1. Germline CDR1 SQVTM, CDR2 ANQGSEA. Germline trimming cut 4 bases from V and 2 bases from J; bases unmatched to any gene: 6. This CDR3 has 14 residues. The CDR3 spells CSVGYRGATDTQYF. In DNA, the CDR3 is TGCAGCGTTGGTTACAGGGGCGCCACAGATACGCAGTATTTT.

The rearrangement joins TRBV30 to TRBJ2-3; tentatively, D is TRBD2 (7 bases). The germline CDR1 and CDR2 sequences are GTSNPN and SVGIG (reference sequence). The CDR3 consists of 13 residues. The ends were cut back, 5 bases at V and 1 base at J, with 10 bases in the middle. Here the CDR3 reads CAWGGGGTDTQYF. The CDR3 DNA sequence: TGTGCCTGGGGCGGGGGCGGCACAGATACGCAGTATTTT.

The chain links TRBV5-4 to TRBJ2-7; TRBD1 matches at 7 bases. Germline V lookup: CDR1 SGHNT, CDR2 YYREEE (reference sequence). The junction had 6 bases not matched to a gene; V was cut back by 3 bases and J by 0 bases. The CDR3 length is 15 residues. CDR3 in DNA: TGTGCCAGCAGCTACGCACGGGACAGCTCCTACGAGCAGTACTTC. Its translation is CASSYARDSSYEQYF.

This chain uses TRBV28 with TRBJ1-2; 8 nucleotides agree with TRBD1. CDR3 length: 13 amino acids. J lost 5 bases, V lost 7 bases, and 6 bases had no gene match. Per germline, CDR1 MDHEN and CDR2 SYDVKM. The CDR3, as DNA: TGTGCCAGCAAAACAGGGGGAGGGTATGGCTACACCTTC. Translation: CASKTGGGYGYTF.

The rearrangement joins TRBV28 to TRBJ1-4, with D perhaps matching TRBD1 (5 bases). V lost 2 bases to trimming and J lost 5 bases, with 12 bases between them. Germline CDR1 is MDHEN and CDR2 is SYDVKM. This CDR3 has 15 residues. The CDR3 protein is CASSLGGGRNEKLFF. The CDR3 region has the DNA TGTGCCAGCAGTTTAGGGGGAGGGCGAAATGAAAAACTGTTTTTT.

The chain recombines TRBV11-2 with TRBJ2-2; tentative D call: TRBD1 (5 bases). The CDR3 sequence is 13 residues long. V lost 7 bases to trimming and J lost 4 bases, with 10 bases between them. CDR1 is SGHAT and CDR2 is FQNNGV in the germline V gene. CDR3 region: CASTRQLTGELFF. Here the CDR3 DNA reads TGTGCCAGCACGCGACAGCTCACCGGGGAGCTGTTTTTT.

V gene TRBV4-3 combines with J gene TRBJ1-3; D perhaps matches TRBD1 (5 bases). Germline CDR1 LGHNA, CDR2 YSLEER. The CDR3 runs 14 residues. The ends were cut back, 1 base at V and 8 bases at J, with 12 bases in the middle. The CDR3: CASSQGVQVDTIYF. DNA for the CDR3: TGCGCCAGCAGCCAAGGGGTACAGGTGGACACCATATATTTT.

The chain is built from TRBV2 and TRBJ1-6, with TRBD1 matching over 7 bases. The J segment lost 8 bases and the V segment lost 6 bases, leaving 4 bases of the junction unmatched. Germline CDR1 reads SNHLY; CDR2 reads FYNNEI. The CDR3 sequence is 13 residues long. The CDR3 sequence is CASRDTGDSPLHF. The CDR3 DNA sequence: TGTGCCAGCAGGGACACAGGGGATTCACCCCTCCACTTT.

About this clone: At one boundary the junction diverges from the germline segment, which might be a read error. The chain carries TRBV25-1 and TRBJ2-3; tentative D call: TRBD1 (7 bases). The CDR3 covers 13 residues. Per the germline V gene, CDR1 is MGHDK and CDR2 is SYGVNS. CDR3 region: CASSGEVGDRHDF. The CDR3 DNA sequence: TGTGCCAGCAGTGGGGAGGTGGGGGACAGACATGATTTT.

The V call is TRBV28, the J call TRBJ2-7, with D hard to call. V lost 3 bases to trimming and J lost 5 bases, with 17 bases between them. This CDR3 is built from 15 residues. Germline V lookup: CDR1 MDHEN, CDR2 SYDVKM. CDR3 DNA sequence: TGTGCCAGCAGTTTTAGCCAGCGTTCGCTGCACGAGCAGTACTTC. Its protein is CASSFSQRSLHEQYF.

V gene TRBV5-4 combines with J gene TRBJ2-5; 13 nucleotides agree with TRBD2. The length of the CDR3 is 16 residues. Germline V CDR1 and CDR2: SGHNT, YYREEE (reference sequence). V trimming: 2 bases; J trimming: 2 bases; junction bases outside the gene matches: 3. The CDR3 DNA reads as TGTGCCAGCAGCTTAGGACTAGCGGGAGTTCAAGAGACCCAGTACTTC. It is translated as CASSLGLAGVQETQYF.

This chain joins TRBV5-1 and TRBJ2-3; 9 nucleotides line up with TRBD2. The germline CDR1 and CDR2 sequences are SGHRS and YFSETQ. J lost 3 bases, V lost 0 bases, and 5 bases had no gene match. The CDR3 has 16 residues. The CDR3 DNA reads TGCGCCAGCAGCTTGGGGTACAGCGGGGGGACAGATACGCAGTATTTT. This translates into CASSLGYSGGTDTQYF.

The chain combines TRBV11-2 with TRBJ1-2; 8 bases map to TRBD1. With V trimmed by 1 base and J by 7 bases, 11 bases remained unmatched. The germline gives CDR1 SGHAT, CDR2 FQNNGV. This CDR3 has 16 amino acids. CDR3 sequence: CASSLASVRGPVGYTF. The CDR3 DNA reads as TGTGCCAGCAGCTTAGCCTCAGTCAGGGGGCCTGTTGGCTACACCTTC.

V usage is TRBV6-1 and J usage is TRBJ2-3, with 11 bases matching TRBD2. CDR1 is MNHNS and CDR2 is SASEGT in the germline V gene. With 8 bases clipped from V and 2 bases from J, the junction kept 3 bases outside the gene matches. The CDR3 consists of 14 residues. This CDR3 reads CASSSGGYTDTQYF. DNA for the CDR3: TGTGCCAGCTCTAGCGGGGGGTACACAGATACGCAGTATTTT.

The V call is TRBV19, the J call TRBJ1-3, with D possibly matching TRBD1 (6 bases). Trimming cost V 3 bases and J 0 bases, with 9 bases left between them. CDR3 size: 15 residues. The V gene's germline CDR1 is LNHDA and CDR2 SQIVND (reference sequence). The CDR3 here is CASSIGQSSGNTIYF. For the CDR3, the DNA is TGTGCCAGTAGTATCGGACAGTCCTCTGGAAACACCATATATTTT.

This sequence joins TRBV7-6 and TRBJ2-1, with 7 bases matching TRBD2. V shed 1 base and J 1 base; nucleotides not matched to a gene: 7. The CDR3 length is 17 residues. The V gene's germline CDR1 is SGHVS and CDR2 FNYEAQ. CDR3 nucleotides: TGTGCCAGCAGCTTAGGTGGGGTTAGCGGGTCCTACAATGAGCAGTTCTTC. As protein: CASSLGGVSGSYNEQFF.

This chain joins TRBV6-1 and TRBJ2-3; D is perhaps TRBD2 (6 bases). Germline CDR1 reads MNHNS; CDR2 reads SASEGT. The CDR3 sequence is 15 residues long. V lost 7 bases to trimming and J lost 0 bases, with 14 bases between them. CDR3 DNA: TGTGCCAGCACGCGGGCGGGGTTTAGCACAGATACGCAGTATTTT. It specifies CASTRAGFSTDTQYF.

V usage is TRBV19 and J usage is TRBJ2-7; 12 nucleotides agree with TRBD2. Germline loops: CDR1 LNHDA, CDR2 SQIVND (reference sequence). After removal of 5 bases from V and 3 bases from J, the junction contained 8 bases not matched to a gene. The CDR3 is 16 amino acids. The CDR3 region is CASSVRLAGALYEQYF. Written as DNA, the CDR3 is TGTGCCAGTAGTGTCCGACTAGCGGGGGCCCTCTACGAGCAGTACTTC.